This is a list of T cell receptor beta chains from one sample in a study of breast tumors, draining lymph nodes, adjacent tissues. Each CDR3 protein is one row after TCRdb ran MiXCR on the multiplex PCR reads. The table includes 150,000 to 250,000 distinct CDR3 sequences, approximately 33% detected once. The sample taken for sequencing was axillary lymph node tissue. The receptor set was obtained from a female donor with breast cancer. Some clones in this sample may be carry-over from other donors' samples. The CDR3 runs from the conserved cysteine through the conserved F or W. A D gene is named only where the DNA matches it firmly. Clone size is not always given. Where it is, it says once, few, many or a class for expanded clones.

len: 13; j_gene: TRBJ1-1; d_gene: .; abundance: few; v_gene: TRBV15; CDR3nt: TGTGCCACCAGCAGAGGGAGGGAAGGGGAAGCTTTCTTT; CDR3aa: CATSRGREGEAFF
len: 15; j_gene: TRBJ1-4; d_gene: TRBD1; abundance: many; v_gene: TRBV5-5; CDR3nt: TGTGCCAGCAGCCAAAATCGACAGGGAAGAGAAAAACTGTTTTTT; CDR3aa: CASSQNRQGREKLFF
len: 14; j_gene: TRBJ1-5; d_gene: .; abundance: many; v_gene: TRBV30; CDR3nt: TGTGCCTGGAGTAGGGGGGGATCTTGGCAGCCCCAGCATTTT; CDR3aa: CAWSRGGSWQPQHF
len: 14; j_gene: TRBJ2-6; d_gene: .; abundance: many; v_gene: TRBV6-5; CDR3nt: TGTGCCAGCAGTACACCTTCTGGGGCCAACGTCCTGACTTTC; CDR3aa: CASSTPSGANVLTF
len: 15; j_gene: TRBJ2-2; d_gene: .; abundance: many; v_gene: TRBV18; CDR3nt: TGTGCCAGCTCACCACCGGGAGTGAGGACCGGGGAGCTGTTTTTT; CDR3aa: CASSPPGVRTGELFF
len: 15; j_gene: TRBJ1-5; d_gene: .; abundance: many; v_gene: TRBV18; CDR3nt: TGTGCCAGCAGCCCTCAGACAGGCTCCAATCAGCCCCAGCATTTT; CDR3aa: CASSPQTGSNQPQHF
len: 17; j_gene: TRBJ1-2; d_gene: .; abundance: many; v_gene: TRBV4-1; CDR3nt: TGCGCCAGCAGCCAAGATAATCCTACGGTCGCTCGCTATGGCTACACCTTC; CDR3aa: CASSQDNPTVARYGYTF
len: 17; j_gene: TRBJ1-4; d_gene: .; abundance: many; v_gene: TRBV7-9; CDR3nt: TGTGCCAGCAGCTTACCACACACACAGAGCCCTAATGAAAAACTGTTTTTT; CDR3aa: CASSLPHTQSPNEKLFF
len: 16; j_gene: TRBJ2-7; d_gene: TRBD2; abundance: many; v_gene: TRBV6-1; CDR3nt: TGTGCCAGCAAAAGGGGTAGCGGGGGCTCGGGGGGCGAGCAGTACTTC; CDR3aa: CASKRGSGGSGGEQYF
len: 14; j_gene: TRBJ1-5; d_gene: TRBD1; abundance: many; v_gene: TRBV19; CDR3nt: TGTGCCAGTAGGCCGGGACAGGGTCTGCAGCCCCAGCATTTT; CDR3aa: CASRPGQGLQPQHF
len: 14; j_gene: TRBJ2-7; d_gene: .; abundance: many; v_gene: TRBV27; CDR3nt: TGTGCCAGCACCACAGGGACTGAAGGCTACGAGCAGTACTTC; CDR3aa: CASTTGTEGYEQYF
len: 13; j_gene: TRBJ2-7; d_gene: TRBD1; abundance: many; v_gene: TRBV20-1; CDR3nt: TGCAGTGCTGACAGGGGGGGTATTTACGAGCAGTACTTC; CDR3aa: CSADRGGIYEQYF
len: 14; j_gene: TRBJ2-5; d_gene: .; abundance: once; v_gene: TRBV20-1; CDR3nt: TGCAGTGCGAAGGGTGCAGGGGTTGATCAGCCCCAGTACTTC; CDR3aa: CSAKGAGVDQPQYF
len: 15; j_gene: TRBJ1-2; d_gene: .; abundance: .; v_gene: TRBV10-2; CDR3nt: TGCGCCAGCAGCGTTGAATCGGAGGGGAACTATGGCTACACCTTC; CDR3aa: CASSVESEGNYGYTF
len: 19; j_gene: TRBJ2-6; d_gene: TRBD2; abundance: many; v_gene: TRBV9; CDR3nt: TGTGCCAGCAGCGTAGGAGCGACTAGCGGGAGCTCTGGGGCCAACGTCCTGACTTTC; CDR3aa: CASSVGATSGSSGANVLTF